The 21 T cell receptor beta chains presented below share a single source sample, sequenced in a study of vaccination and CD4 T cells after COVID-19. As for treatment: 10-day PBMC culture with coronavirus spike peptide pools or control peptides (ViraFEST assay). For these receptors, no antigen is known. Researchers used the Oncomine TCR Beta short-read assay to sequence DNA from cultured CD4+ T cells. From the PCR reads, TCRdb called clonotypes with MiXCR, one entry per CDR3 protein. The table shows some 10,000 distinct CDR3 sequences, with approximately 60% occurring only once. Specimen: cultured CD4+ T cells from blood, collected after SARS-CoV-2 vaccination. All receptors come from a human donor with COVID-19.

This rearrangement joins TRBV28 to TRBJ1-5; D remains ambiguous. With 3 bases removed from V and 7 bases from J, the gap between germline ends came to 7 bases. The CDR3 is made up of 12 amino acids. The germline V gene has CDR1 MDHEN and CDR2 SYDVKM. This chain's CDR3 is CASSFERQPQHF. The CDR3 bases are TGTGCCAGCAGTTTTGAGCGCCAGCCCCAGCATTTT. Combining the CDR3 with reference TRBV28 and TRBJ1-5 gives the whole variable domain DVKVTQSSRYLVKRTGEKVFLECVQDMDHENMFWYRQDPGLGLRLIYFSYDVKMKEKGDIPEGYSVSREKKERFSLILESASTNQTSMYLCASSFERQPQHFGDGTRLSIL.

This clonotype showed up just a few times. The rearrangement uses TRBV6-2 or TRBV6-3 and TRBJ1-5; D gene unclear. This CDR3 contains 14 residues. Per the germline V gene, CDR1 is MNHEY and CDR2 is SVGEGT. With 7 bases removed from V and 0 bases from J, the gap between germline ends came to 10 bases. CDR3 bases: TGTGCCAGCAAAAACGGGTATAGCAATCAGCCCCAGCATTTT. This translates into CASKNGYSNQPQHF.

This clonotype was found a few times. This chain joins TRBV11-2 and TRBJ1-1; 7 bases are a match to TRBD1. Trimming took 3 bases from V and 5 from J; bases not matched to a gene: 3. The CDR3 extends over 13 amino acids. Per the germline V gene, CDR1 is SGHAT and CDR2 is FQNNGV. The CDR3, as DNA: TGTGCCAGCAGCTTCTGGGGACAGACTGAAGCTTTCTTT. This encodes CASSFWGQTEAFF.

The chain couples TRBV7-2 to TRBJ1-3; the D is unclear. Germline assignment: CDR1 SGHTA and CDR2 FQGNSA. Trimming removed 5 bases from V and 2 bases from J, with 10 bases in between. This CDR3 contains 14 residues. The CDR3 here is CASSRRDAGNTIYF. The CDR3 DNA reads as TGTGCCAGCAGCCGGAGAGATGCTGGAAACACCATATATTTT.

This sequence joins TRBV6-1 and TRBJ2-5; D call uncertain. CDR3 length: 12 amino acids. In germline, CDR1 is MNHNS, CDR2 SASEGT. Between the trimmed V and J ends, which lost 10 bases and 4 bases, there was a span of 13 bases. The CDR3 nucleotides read TGTGCCACCGCCTCTTGGGGAGAGACCCAGTACTTC. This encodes CATASWGETQYF.

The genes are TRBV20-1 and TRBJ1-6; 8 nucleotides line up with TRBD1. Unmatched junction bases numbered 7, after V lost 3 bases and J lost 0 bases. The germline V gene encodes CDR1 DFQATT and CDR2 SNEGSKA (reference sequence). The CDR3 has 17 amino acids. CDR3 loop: CSASSGQGSSYNSPLHF. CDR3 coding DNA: TGCAGTGCTAGTTCCGGACAGGGCAGCTCCTATAATTCACCCCTCCACTTT.

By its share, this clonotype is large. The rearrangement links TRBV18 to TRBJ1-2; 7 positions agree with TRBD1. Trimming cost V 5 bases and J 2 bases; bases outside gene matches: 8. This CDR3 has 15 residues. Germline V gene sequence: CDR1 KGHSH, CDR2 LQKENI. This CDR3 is CASSVGTDKNYGYTF. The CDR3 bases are TGTGCCAGCTCAGTAGGGACAGATAAGAACTATGGCTACACCTTC.

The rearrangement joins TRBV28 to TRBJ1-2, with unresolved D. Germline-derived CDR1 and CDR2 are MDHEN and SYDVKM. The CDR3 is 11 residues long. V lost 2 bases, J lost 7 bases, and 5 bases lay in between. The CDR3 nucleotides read TGTGCCAGCAGTTTAGGGCGTGGCTACACCTTC. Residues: CASSLGRGYTF.

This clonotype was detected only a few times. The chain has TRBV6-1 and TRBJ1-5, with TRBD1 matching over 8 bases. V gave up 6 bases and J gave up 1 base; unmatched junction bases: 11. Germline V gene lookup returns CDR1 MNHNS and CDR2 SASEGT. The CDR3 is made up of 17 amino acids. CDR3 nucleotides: TGTGCCAGCAGGGCTGACAGGGGAGAGGGCAGCAATCAGCCCCAGCATTTT. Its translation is CASRADRGEGSNQPQHF.

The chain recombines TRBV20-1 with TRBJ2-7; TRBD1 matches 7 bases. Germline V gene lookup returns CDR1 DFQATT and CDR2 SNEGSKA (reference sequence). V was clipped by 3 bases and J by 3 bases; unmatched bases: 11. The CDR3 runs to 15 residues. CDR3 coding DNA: TGCAGTGCTAGTCCAACAAGAAACAGGGGCTACGAGCAGTACTTC. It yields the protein CSASPTRNRGYEQYF.

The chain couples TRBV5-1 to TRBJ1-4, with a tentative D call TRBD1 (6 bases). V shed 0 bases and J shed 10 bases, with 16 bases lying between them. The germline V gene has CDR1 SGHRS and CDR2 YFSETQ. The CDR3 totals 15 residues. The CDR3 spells CASSLAGPQGGKLFF. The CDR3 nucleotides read TGCGCCAGCAGCTTGGCCGGGCCCCAAGGGGGAAAACTGTTTTTT.

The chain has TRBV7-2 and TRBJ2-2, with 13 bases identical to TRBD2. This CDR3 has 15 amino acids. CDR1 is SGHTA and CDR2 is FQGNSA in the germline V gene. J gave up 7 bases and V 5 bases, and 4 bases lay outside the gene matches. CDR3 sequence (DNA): TGTGCCAGCAGCCCGACTAGCGGGGGGATCGGGGAGCTGTTTTTT. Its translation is CASSPTSGGIGELFF.

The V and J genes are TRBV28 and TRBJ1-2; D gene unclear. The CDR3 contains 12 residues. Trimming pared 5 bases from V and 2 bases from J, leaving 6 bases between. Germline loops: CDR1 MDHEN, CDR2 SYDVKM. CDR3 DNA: TGTGCCAGCAGTACAACCAACTATGGCTACACCTTC. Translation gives CASSTTNYGYTF.

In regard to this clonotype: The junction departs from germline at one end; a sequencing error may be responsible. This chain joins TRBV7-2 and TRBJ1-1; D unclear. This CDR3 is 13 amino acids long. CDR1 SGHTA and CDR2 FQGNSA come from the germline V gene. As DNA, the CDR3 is TGTGCCAGCAGCCTAGCAGAGAACACTGAAGCTTTCTTT. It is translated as CASSLAENTEAFF.

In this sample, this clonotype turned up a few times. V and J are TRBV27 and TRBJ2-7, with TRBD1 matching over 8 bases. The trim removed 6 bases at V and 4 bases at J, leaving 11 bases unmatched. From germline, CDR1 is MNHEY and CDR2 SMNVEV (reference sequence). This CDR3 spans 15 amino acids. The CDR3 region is CASSLLGQGVYEQYF. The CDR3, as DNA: TGTGCCAGCAGCCTCCTTGGACAGGGAGTATACGAGCAGTACTTC.

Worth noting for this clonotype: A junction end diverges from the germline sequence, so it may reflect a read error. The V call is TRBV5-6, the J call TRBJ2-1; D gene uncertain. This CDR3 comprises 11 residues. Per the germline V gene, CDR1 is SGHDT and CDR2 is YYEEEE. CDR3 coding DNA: TGTGCCAGCACCTTGTTGAATGAGCAGTTCTTC. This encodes CASTLLNEQFF.

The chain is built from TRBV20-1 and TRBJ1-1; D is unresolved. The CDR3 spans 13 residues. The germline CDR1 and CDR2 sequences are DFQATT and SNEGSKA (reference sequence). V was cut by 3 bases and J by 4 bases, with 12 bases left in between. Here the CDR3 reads CSASRTAATEAFF. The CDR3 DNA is TGCAGTGCTAGTCGGACTGCAGCCACTGAAGCTTTCTTT.

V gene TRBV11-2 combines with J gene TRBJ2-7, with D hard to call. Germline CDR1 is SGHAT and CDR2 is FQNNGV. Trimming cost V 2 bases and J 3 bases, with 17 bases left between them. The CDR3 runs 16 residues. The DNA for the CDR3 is TGTGCCAGCAGCTTAACTCCCAGTTGGTGGGACTACGAGCAGTACTTC. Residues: CASSLTPSWWDYEQYF.

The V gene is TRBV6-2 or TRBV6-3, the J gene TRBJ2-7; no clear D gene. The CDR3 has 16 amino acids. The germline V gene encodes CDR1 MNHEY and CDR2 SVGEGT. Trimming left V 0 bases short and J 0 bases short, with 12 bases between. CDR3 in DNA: TGTGCCAGCAGTTACTCGAAGAAGACCCACTCCTACGAGCAGTACTTC. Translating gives CASSYSKKTHSYEQYF.

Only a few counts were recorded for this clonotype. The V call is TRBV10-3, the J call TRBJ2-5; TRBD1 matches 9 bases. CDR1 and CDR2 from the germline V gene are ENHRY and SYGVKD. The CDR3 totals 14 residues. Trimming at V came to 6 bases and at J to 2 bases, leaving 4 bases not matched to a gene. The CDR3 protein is CAISLDRGQETQYF. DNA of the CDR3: TGTGCCATCAGCCTTGACAGGGGGCAAGAGACCCAGTACTTC.

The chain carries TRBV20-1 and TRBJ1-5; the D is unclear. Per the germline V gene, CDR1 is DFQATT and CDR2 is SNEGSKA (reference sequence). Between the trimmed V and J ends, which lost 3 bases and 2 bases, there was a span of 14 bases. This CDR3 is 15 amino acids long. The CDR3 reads CSARVAVDRNQPQHF. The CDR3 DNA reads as TGCAGTGCTAGGGTAGCAGTGGATCGCAATCAGCCCCAGCATTTT.